This TCR beta chain was captured by sequencing in a study of regulatory T cells in long-lasting Graves disease. In building TCR beta libraries, iRepertoire HTBI primers were used together with Arm-PCR of CDR3 regions. From the multiplex PCR reads, TCRdb called clonotypes with MiXCR, one entry per CDR3 protein. The table lists some 410,000 distinct CDR3 sequences, about 15% of them singletons. Whole-study results and caveats: Persistent patients shared more public clonotypes (about 2,700) than newly diagnosed patients (around 910).

This clonotype was recorded once. Antigen unknown. The time point here: newly diagnosed GD, antithyroid drugs for less than 3 months. The TCR library was made from RNA that had been extracted from PBMCs in TRIzol. Looked up from germline, CDR1 is KGHDR and CDR2 is SFDVKD. V lost 4 bases and J lost 7; bases outside the gene matches: 9. The CDR3 sequence is 17 residues long. The same sample was also studied in work on T cells in Graves' hyperthyroidism and ophthalmopathy. From that second work: The blood repertoire included most of the expanded thyroid clonotypes above 0.001.

Specimen: peripheral blood mononuclear cells (PBMCs), collected at new diagnosis, from a patient treated with antithyroid drugs. This sequence was found in a woman in her twenties or thirties with Graves disease. This chain uses TRBV24-1 with TRBJ2-1, with 13 positions matching TRBD2. The CDR3 loop reads CATSDPGTSGTLNEQFF. In DNA, the CDR3 is TGTGCCACCAGTGACCCCGGGACTAGCGGGACCTTAAATGAGCAGTTCTTC.